These 24 T cell receptor beta chains were all obtained from the same sample, sequenced in a study of blood T cell repertoires in COVID-19. Produced via immunoSEQ multiplex PCR; TCRdb's table is partial and in-frame only. Of over 30,000 clones listed, roughly 80% are singletons. The sample was peripheral blood. Receptors originate from a man older than 75 with active or convalescent COVID-19.

The chain has TRBV4-2 and TRBJ2-5; 10 nucleotides agree with TRBD2. Germline V gene sequence: CDR1 LGHNA, CDR2 YNFKEQ. The V segment lost 0 bases and the J segment 1 base; nucleotides outside the gene matches: 2. This CDR3 is 16 amino acids long. CDR3 sequence (DNA): TGTGCCAGCAGCCAAGATTGGACTAGCGGCCAAGAGACCCAGTACTTC. It translates to CASSQDWTSGQETQYF.

Within the sample, this clone is medium-sized. The chain carries TRBV6-1 and TRBJ1-5; 8 bases map to TRBD1. This CDR3 is built from 14 residues. Germline V gene data show CDR1 as MNHNS and CDR2 as SASEGT. V lost 2 bases, J lost 5 bases, and 2 bases stayed unmatched. The chain's CDR3 is CASSERQGHQPQHF. The DNA of the CDR3 is TGTGCCAGCAGTGAAAGACAGGGGCATCAGCCCCAGCATTTT.

The genes are TRBV5-5 and TRBJ1-4; D is possibly TRBD1 (6 bases). This CDR3 has 15 residues. CDR1 is SGHKS, CDR2 YYEKEE, per germline (reference sequence). Trimming cost V 0 bases and J 8 bases, with 14 bases left between them. The CDR3 DNA reads as TGTGCCAGCAGCTTGGGGCAGGGGCTATACGAAAAACTGTTTTTT. This codes for CASSLGQGLYEKLFF.

V and J are TRBV29-1 and TRBJ2-7; weak D call: TRBD2 (5 bases). The CDR3 has 14 amino acids. CDR1 is SQVTM, CDR2 ANQGSEA, per germline. The germline V and J ends were trimmed by 4 bases and 3 bases, with 16 bases remaining between them. CDR3 coding DNA: TGCAGCGTTGGGGTCTTGGAGGCACACTACGAGCAGTACTTC. Amino acid sequence: CSVGVLEAHYEQYF.

The chain joins TRBV3-1 (or the pseudogene TRBV3-2) to TRBJ2-5; 9 bases agree with TRBD2. The CDR3 runs to 15 residues. Germline CDR1 is LGHDT and CDR2 is YNNKEL (reference sequence). V trimming: 8 bases; J trimming: 3 bases; junction bases outside the gene matches: 10. CDR3 amino acids: CASPGGGRAEETQYF. CDR3 coding DNA: TGTGCCAGCCCGGGGGGCGGGAGGGCCGAAGAGACCCAGTACTTC.

V usage is TRBV12-3 or TRBV12-4 and J usage is TRBJ1-1; the D gene is possibly TRBD1 (5 bases). The V and J ends lost 6 bases and 7 bases respectively, with 9 bases between them. CDR3 size: 11 residues. CDR3 in DNA: TGTGCCAGCAGACCCGACAGTGAAGCTTTCTTT. This encodes CASRPDSEAFF.

The chain recombines TRBV28 with TRBJ1-2; TRBD1 is a possible D gene (6 bases). V dropped 3 bases and J dropped 3 bases, with 11 bases sitting between them. CDR3 size: 14 residues. Germline loops: CDR1 MDHEN, CDR2 SYDVKM. CDR3 nucleotide sequence: TGTGCCAGCAGTTTGCCGGACAGCTACTATGGCTACACCTTC. It codes for CASSLPDSYYGYTF.

The CDR3 reads CASSLGSGTGGSQPQHF. CDR3 in DNA: TGTGCCAGCAGCTTAGGCTCCGGGACAGGTGGGAGTCAGCCCCAGCATTTT. V gene TRBV11-2 combines with J gene TRBJ1-5, with 8 bases lining up with TRBD1. Germline V CDR1 and CDR2: SGHAT, FQNNGV. Trimming took 1 base from V and 6 from J; bases not matched to a gene: 11. CDR3 size: 17 residues.

The chain carries TRBV6-5 and TRBJ2-1; 10 nucleotides align to TRBD2. This CDR3 is 15 amino acids long. CDR1 and CDR2 from the germline V gene are MNHEY and SVGAGI. V was clipped by 6 bases and J by 6 bases; unmatched bases: 8. CDR3 DNA: TGTGCCAGCAGCCTAGCGGGAGAGACCATCAATGAGCAGTTCTTC. Protein: CASSLAGETINEQFF.

This chain joins TRBV6-5 and TRBJ1-4; D unclear. The CDR3 covers 13 residues. Germline-derived CDR1 and CDR2 are MNHEY and SVGAGI. Trimming stripped 5 bases from V and 14 bases from J, with 18 bases between. The CDR3 region is CASSTSQTIELFF. The DNA for the CDR3 is TGTGCCAGCAGTACCAGTCAGACAATTGAGCTGTTTTTT.

The chain uses TRBV10-1 and TRBJ1-3; the D is unclear. The length of the CDR3 is 17 residues. The V end was cut by 3 bases, the J end by 0 bases, with 15 bases between. CDR1 WNHNN and CDR2 SYGVQD come from the germline V gene (reference sequence). The CDR3 DNA is TGCGCCAGCAGTGAACATACAACAGAATCCTCTGGAAACACCATATATTTT. This sequence encodes CASSEHTTESSGNTIYF.

The chain employs TRBV19 and TRBJ1-1, with TRBD1 identical over 8 bases. Germline CDR1 LNHDA, CDR2 SQIVND (reference sequence). The CDR3 is made up of 14 amino acids. V shed 6 bases, J shed 4 bases, and the junction held 7 bases outside the gene matches. This CDR3 is CASSLTGGVTEAFF. The DNA for the CDR3 is TGTGCCAGTAGCCTTACAGGGGGTGTCACTGAAGCTTTCTTT.

This clone appeared a single time. V gene TRBV5-1 combines with J gene TRBJ1-4; 10 bases align to TRBD1. Germline V gene data show CDR1 as SGHRS and CDR2 as YFSETQ. The junction had 5 bases not matched to a gene; V was cut back by 3 bases and J by 6 bases. The CDR3 totals 15 residues. The CDR3 spells CASSSLGQGHEKLFF. The DNA for the CDR3 is TGCGCCAGCAGCTCATTGGGACAGGGGCATGAAAAACTGTTTTTT. The variable domain in full, completed from reference TRBV5-1 and TRBJ1-4, reads KAGVTQTPRYLIKTRGQQVTLSCSPISGHRSVSWYQQTPGQGLQFLFEYFSETQRNKGNFPGRFSGRQFSNSRSEMNVSTLELGDSALYLCASSSLGQGHEKLFFGSGTQLSVL.

The rearrangement joins TRBV4-2 to TRBJ2-5, with 12 bases identical to TRBD2. The V and J ends lost 5 bases and 4 bases, in that order; junction bases with no gene match: 8. The germline V gene encodes CDR1 LGHNA and CDR2 YNFKEQ. CDR3 length equals 16 residues. Here the CDR3 reads CASSNRLAGEVETQYF. The CDR3 DNA follows: TGTGCCAGCAGCAACAGACTAGCGGGAGAGGTAGAGACCCAGTACTTC.

V usage is TRBV6-2 or TRBV6-3 and J usage is TRBJ2-1; possible D gene TRBD2, 6 bases. The V end was cut by 5 bases, the J end by 7 bases, with 18 bases between. Germline CDR1 and CDR2: MNHEY and SVGEGT. The CDR3 runs to 15 residues. The CDR3 loop is CASSPFAGITNEQFF. In nucleotides, the CDR3 is TGTGCCAGCAGTCCCTTCGCGGGAATTACGAATGAGCAGTTCTTC.

This chain connects TRBV7-9 to TRBJ1-5, with 7 nucleotides matching TRBD1. Germline trimming cut 5 bases from V and 0 bases from J; bases unmatched to any gene: 4. Germline CDR1 and CDR2: SEHNR and FQNEAQ (reference sequence). The CDR3 totals 15 residues. The CDR3 region has the DNA TGTGCCAGCAGCCCGGGACAGAATAGCAATCAGCCCCAGCATTTT. Its translation is CASSPGQNSNQPQHF.

This clone is termed medium-sized. V usage is TRBV5-5 and J usage is TRBJ2-5; 10 bases are shared with TRBD1. Trimming cost V 7 bases and J 2 bases; bases outside gene matches: 11. The CDR3 is made up of 16 amino acids. Germline CDR1 SGHKS, CDR2 YYEKEE (reference sequence). Here the CDR3 reads CASGRNPGQGQETQYF. CDR3 nucleotides: TGTGCCAGCGGAAGGAATCCGGGACAGGGGCAAGAGACCCAGTACTTC. Filled out from reference TRBV5-5 and TRBJ2-5, the complete variable domain reads DAGVTQSPTHLIKTRGQQVTLRCSPISGHKSVSWYQQVLGQGPQFIFQYYEKEERGRGNFPDRFSARQFPNYSSELNVNALLLGDSALYLCASGRNPGQGQETQYFGPGTRLLVL.

The V gene is TRBV2, the J gene TRBJ2-7; 7 bases align to TRBD2. This CDR3 contains 15 residues. Germline V CDR1 and CDR2: SNHLY, FYNNEI. The V gene end was trimmed by 4 bases and the J gene end by 0 bases; junction bases not matched to a gene: 6. The CDR3 protein is CASSVDREASYEQYF. DNA of the CDR3: TGTGCCAGCAGTGTGGATCGGGAGGCCTCCTACGAGCAGTACTTC.

This clone was observed a few times. The V gene is TRBV11-3, the J gene TRBJ1-2, with D possibly matching TRBD1 (6 bases). The V end lost 3 bases, the J end lost 6 bases, and 20 bases lay between the germline ends. Germline CDR1 is SGHNT and CDR2 is YENEEA. CDR3 length equals 16 residues. CDR3 in amino acids: CASSFGGKYTRDGYTF. CDR3 coding DNA: TGTGCCAGCAGCTTTGGGGGCAAATACACCCGAGATGGCTACACCTTC.

This clone was seen only a few times. The chain couples TRBV7-9 to TRBJ2-3, with 10 bases aligning to TRBD2. Losses at the gene ends were 1 base for V and 5 bases for J; bases not matched to a gene: 9. CDR1 SEHNR and CDR2 FQNEAQ come from the germline V gene (reference sequence). The CDR3 totals 17 residues. The CDR3 reads CASSLDGSGRAIDTQYF. The CDR3 nucleotides are TGTGCCAGCAGCTTAGACGGGAGCGGGAGGGCTATAGATACGCAGTATTTT.

The chain has TRBV19 and TRBJ2-1; D is uncertain. The CDR3 has 13 amino acids. V was shortened by 0 bases and J by 10 bases, with 10 bases between the two germline ends. Germline V lookup: CDR1 LNHDA, CDR2 SQIVND (reference sequence). In nucleotides, the CDR3 is TGTGCCAGTAGTATAGAGTACAGCTTGGAGCAGTTCTTC. It specifies CASSIEYSLEQFF.

The chain employs TRBV5-6 and TRBJ1-1; weak D call: TRBD1 (6 bases). This CDR3 spans 15 amino acids. Trimming left V 4 bases short and J 3 bases short, with 16 bases between. The V gene's germline CDR1 is SGHDT and CDR2 YYEEEE. This CDR3 reads CASSPANQGYTEAFF. The CDR3 DNA reads TGTGCCAGCAGCCCCGCAAACCAGGGGTACACTGAAGCTTTCTTT.

This chain connects TRBV28 to TRBJ2-7; D gene ambiguous. V dropped 2 bases and J dropped 0 bases, with 11 bases sitting between them. CDR1 MDHEN and CDR2 SYDVKM come from the germline V gene. This CDR3 has 15 residues. CDR3 in DNA: TGTGCCAGCAGTTTAAGTTCAAGTAGCTCCTACGAGCAGTACTTC. Translating gives CASSLSSSSSYEQYF.

The chain carries TRBV12-3 or TRBV12-4 and TRBJ1-6; 10 bases are a match to TRBD1. V lost 8 bases, J lost 8 bases, and 3 bases stayed unmatched. The CDR3 totals 13 residues. Here the CDR3 reads CASGDRGDSPLHF. As DNA, the CDR3 is TGTGCCAGCGGGGACAGGGGTGATTCACCCCTCCACTTT.